The following is a T cell receptor (beta chain) sequence with its context. The data originate from a study of radiotherapy plus CTLA-4 blockade in lung cancer. In the study overall: Overall, approximately 18% of patients showed an objective response, while 31% attained disease control.

Measured with immunoSEQ multiplex PCR; TCRdb has only the in-frame clones, and not every one. The sample yields about 120,000 clones, more than 80% seen once. This CDR3 region has 16 residues. The germline CDR1 and CDR2 sequences are LNHNV and YYDKDF (reference sequence). The J segment lost 5 bases and the V segment lost 0 bases, leaving 4 bases of the junction unmatched. The chain joins TRBV15 to TRBJ2-5, with 12 bases fitting TRBD1. This sample comprised peripheral blood, obtained from a patient treated with radiotherapy plus ipilimumab. This receptor was obtained from a human donor with non-small cell lung cancer that progressed on radiotherapy plus ipilimumab. In DNA, the CDR3 is TGTGCCACCAGCAGAGATGGGACAGGGGGCAGGGAGACCCAGTACTTC. Its translation is CATSRDGTGGRETQYF.